Listed below are T cell receptor beta chains from one sample, sequenced in a study of OX40 agonist ivuxolimab in advanced cancers. Generated by immunoSEQ multiplex PCR, the TCRdb table keeps only in-frame clones and is missing some. The data hold under 20,000 clones, with 80% to 90% observed a single time. Source: CD4+ or CD8+ T cells sorted from blood, taken in a trial of the OX40 agonist ivuxolimab. All receptors derive from an adult with an advanced solid tumor such as melanoma, head and neck, liver or kidney cancer. Both conserved end residues are part of each CDR3. The D gene is left open where the match is weak. Not every row has a clone size; where given, it reads once, few, many or a size class.

clone_size d_call cdr3_length j_call v_call cdr3_nt cdr3_aa
NA NA 14 TRBJ1-2 TRBV14 TGTGCCAGCAGCCAGTGGACAGCCAACTATGGCTACACCTTC CASSQWTANYGYTF
NA TRBD2 15 TRBJ2-7 TRBV6-1 TGTGCCAGCACCTTTTCTAGCGGGGGAATCTACGAGCAGTACTTC CASTFSSGGIYEQYF
NA NA 12 TRBJ2-7 TRBV30 TGTGCCTGGAGGGGGCGGGTCTACGAGCAGTACTTC CAWRGRVYEQYF
NA NA 12 TRBJ1-1 TRBV5-1 TGCGCCAGCAGCTTGGGGGGGGACGCAGCTTTCTTT CASSLGGDAAFF
NA TRBD1 15 TRBJ1-5 TRBV28 TGTGCCAGCAGTTCGACAGGGGAGAGCAATCAGCCCCAGCATTTT CASSSTGESNQPQHF
NA TRBD1 15 TRBJ1-1 TRBV6-5 TGTGCCAGCAGTCCTCGACAGGGGGGAAGCACTGAAGCTTTCTTT CASSPRQGGSTEAFF
NA TRBD1 16 TRBJ2-7 TRBV27 TGTGCCAGCATAGAACTTTCGGGACAGGGGAGTTACGAGCAGTACTTC CASIELSGQGSYEQYF
NA TRBD2 16 TRBJ2-7 TRBV7-2 TGTGCCAGCAGGGCGCGAGCGGGAGGTTATACCTACGAGCAGTACTTC CASRARAGGYTYEQYF
NA NA 13 TRBJ1-1 TRBV27 TGTGCCAGCAGTCTGGCCTGGAACACTGAAGCTTTCTTT CASSLAWNTEAFF
NA NA 14 TRBJ2-2 TRBV6-6 TGTGCCAGCAGGGGGGACCCTCGGGGCGGGGAGCTGTTTTTT CASRGDPRGGELFF
few TRBD1 14 TRBJ2-7 TRBV7-7 TGTGCTAGCAGCTCCGGGACAGGGGTGCGGGAGCAGTACTTC CASSSGTGVREQYF
NA TRBD2 18 TRBJ2-7 TRBV7-9 TGTGCCAGCAGCCCCGGGGGACTAGCGGGAGGGCCCTTCTACGAGCAGTACTTC CASSPGGLAGGPFYEQYF
NA NA 14 TRBJ1-2 TRBV5-8 TGTGCCAGCAGCTTGGGGGGCTTAGGGTATGGCTACACCTTC CASSLGGLGYGYTF
NA NA 13 TRBJ2-5 TRBV19 TGTGCCAGTAGTATAGCTTCGGGGGAGACCCAGTACTTC CASSIASGETQYF
NA NA 12 TRBJ2-5 TRBV7-2 TGTGCCAGCAGCGATCCGGGGGAGACCCAGTACTTC CASSDPGETQYF
NA TRBD1 13 TRBJ2-7 TRBV19 TGTGCCAGTAGTATGGGACAGCCCTACGAGCAGTACTTC CASSMGQPYEQYF
NA TRBD1 15 TRBJ1-2 TRBV27 TGTGCCAGCAGTTTATCGGGACAGGGGGCAAGGGGCTACACCTTC CASSLSGQGARGYTF
NA NA 14 TRBJ2-1 TRBV27 TGTGCCAGCAGTATTATCGGACCGGACAATGAGCAGTTCTTC CASSIIGPDNEQFF
NA TRBD1 14 TRBJ1-2 TRBV14 TGTGCCAGCAGCCAGGTCGACAGGGAGCCTGGCTACACCTTC CASSQVDREPGYTF
NA TRBD2 17 TRBJ2-2 TRBV5-6 TGTGCCAGCAGCCCCAACCCCGGACTAGCGACTCTCGGGGAGCTGTTTTTT CASSPNPGLATLGELFF
NA TRBD2 16 TRBJ2-5 TRBV14 TGTGCCAGCAGCCCGACGACTAGCGGGGGGGCTGAGACCCAGTACTTC CASSPTTSGGAETQYF
NA NA 12 TRBJ1-1 TRBV6-6 TGTGCCAGCAGTTACGGGGGGACTGAAGCTTTCTTT CASSYGGTEAFF
NA TRBD1 15 TRBJ2-7 TRBV18 TGTGCCAGCTCACCGGACCGGACAGGGGTCCCCGAGCAGTACTTC CASSPDRTGVPEQYF
NA NA 12 TRBJ2-1 TRBV6-5 TGTGCCAGCAGTTACTCGGGATCTGAGCAGTTCTTC CASSYSGSEQFF
NA NA 15 TRBJ2-3 TRBV7-2 TGTGCCAGCAGCTTAGCGTGGTTGAGCACAGATACGCAGTATTTT CASSLAWLSTDTQYF
NA NA 12 TRBJ1-1 TRBV6-1 TGTGCCAGCAGATATGGGAGGACTGAAGCTTTCTTT CASRYGRTEAFF
NA TRBD1 15 TRBJ1-2 TRBV5-1 TGCGCCAGCAGCTTGATGGGACAGGCCGACTATGGCTACACCTTC CASSLMGQADYGYTF
NA NA 14 TRBJ1-4 TRBV27 TGTGCCAGCAGCCTCAGGGCAACTAATGAAAAACTGTTTTTT CASSLRATNEKLFF
NA NA 14 TRBJ2-5 TRBV4-2 TGTGCCAGCAGCCGTGAAAGGGCTGGGGAGACCCAGTACTTC CASSRERAGETQYF
once NA 14 TRBJ2-3 TRBV5-4 TGTGCCAGCAGCTCCTACTGGGGCGCAGATACGCAGTATTTT CASSSYWGADTQYF
NA TRBD1 14 TRBJ1-2 TRBV30 TGTGCCTGGACTCTCATCGGGACAGGGACTGGCTACACCTTC CAWTLIGTGTGYTF
NA TRBD2 15 TRBJ2-1 TRBV19 TGTGCCAGTAGCCCTCTAGCGGGAATATACAATGAGCAGTTCTTC CASSPLAGIYNEQFF
NA TRBD1 14 TRBJ2-7 TRBV6-5 TGTGCCAGCAGTTACTCCGGGACAGGGGCCGAGCAGTACTTC CASSYSGTGAEQYF
NA NA 11 TRBJ1-1 TRBV19 TGTGCCAGTATATTTTGGACTGAAGCTTTCTTT CASIFWTEAFF
NA NA 15 TRBJ2-5 TRBV6-5 TGTGCCAGCAGCCTACCCGGAGGGGTCGGTGAGACCCAGTACTTC CASSLPGGVGETQYF
NA TRBD1 15 TRBJ2-7 TRBV19 TGTGCCAGTAGTCCACGAGCAGGGGGCACCTACGAGCAGTACTTC CASSPRAGGTYEQYF
NA NA 14 TRBJ2-7 TRBV7-9 TGTGCCAGCAGCTTGCCGCCCGGTTCCTACGAGCAGTACTTC CASSLPPGSYEQYF
NA NA 16 TRBJ2-7 TRBV15 TGTGCCACCAGCAGAGATAGGACGGCCCAATCCTACGAGCAGTACTTC CATSRDRTAQSYEQYF
NA NA 14 TRBJ2-5 TRBV11-2 TGTGCCAGCAGCGCAACCGGGGGTGTAGAGACCCAGTACTTC CASSATGGVETQYF
once NA 15 TRBJ1-5 TRBV7-2 TGTGCCAGCACGCCTGTCGGGGGGGAGGGACAGCCCCAGCATTTT CASTPVGGEGQPQHF
NA NA 15 TRBJ2-2 TRBV10-1 TGCGCCAGCAGTGGAACAGGGGACTCTTCCGGGGAGCTGTTTTTT CASSGTGDSSGELFF